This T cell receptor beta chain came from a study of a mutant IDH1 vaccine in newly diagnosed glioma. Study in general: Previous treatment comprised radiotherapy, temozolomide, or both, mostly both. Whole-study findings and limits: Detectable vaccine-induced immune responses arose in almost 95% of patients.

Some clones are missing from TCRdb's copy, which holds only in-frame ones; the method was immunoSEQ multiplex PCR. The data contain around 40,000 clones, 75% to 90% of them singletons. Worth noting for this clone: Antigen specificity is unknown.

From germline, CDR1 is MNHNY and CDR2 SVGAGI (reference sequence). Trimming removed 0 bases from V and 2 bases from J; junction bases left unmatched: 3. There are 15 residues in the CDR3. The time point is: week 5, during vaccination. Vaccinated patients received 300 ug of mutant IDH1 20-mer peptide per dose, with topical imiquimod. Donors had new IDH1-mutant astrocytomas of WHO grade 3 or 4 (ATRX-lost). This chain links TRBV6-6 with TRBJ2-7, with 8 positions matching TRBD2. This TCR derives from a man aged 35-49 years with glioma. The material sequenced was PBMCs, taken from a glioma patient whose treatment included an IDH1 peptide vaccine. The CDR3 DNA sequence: TGTGCCAGCAGTTACTCGGTAGCGGGGACCTACGAGCAGTACTTC. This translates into CASSYSVAGTYEQYF.